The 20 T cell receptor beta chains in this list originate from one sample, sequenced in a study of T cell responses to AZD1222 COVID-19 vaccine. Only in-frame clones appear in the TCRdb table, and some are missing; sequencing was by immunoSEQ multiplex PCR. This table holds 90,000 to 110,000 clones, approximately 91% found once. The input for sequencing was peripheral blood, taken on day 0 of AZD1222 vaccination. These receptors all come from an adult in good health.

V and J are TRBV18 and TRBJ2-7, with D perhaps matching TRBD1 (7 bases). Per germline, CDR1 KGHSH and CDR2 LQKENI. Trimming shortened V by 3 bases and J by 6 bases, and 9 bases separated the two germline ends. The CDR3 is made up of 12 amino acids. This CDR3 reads CASSPQGGEQYV. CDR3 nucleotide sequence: TGTGCCAGCTCACCTCAGGGGGGCGAGCAGTACGTC.

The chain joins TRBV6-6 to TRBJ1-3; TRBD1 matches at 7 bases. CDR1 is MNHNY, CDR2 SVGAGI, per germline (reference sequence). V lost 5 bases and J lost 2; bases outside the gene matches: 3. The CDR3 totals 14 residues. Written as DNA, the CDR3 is TGTGCCAGCAGTCCCGACAGGGCTGGAAACACCATATATTTT. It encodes CASSPDRAGNTIYF.

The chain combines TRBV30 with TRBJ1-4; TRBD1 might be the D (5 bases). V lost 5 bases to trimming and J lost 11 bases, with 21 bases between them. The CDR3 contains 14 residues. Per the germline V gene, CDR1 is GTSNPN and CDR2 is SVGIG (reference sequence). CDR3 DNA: TGTGCCTGGGCGGTACGACAAGGCTGGGGGAAACTGTTTTTT. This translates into CAWAVRQGWGKLFF. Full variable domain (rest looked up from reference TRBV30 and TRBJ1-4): SQTIHQWPATLVQPVGSPLSLECTVEGTSNPNLYWYRQAAGRGLQLLFYSVGIGQISSEVPQNLSASRPQDRQFILSSKKLLLSDSGFYLCAWAVRQGWGKLFFGSGTQLSVL.

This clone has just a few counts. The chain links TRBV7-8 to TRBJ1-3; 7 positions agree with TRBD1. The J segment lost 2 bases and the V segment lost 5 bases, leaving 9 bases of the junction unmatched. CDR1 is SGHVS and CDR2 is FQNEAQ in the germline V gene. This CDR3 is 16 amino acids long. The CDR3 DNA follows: TGTGCCAGCAGCCCAGGGGGGGGGACCCCTGGAAACACCATATATTTT. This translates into CASSPGGGTPGNTIYF.

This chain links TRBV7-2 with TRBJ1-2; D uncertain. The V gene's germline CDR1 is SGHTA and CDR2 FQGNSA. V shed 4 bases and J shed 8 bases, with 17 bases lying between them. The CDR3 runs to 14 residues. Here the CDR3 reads CASSSRHGSEGYTF. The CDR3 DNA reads TGTGCCAGCAGCTCTAGGCACGGTTCCGAGGGCTACACCTTC.

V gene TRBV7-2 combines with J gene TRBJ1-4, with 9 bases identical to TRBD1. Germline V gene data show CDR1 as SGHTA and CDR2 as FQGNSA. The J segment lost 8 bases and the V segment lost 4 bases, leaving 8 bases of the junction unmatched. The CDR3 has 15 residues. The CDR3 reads CASSYSGTGSEKLFF. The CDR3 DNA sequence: TGTGCCAGCAGCTACTCCGGGACAGGGAGCGAAAAACTGTTTTTT.

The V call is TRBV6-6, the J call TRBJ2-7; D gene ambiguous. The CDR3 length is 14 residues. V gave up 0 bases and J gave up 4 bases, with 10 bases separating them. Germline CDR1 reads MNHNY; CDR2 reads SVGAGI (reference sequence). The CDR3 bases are TGTGCCAGCAGTTACTCCCGGCTGGGGTACGAGCAGTACTTC. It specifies CASSYSRLGYEQYF.

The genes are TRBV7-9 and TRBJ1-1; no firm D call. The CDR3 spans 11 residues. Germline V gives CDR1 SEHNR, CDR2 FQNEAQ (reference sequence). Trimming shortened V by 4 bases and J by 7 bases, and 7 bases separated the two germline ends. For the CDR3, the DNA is TGTGCCAGCAGCTCGCAGATTGAAGCTTTCTTT. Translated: CASSSQIEAFF.

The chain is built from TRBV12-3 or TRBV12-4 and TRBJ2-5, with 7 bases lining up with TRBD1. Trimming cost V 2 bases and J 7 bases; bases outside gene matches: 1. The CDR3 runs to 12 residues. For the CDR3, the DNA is TGTGCCAGCAGTTTAAAGGGGGCGACCCAGTACTTC. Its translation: CASSLKGATQYF.

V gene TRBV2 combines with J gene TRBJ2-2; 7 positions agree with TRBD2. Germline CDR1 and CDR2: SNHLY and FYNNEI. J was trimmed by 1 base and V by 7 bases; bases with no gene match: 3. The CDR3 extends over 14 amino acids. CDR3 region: CASISGGNTGELFF. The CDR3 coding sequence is TGTGCCAGCATATCGGGGGGGAACACCGGGGAGCTGTTTTTT.

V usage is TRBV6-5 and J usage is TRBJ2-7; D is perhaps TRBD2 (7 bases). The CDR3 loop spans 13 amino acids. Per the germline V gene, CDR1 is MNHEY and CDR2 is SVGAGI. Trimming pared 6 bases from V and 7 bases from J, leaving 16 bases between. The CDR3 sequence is CASSLGGVWEQYF. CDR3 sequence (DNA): TGTGCCAGCAGCCTAGGGGGGGTTTGGGAGCAGTACTTC.

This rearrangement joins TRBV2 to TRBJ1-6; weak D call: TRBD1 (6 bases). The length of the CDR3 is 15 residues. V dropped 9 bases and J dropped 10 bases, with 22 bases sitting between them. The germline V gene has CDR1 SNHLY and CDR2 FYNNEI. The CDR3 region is CARGLATGARSPLHF. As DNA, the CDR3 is TGTGCCAGGGGTTTGGCAACGGGGGCGCGATCACCCCTCCACTTT.

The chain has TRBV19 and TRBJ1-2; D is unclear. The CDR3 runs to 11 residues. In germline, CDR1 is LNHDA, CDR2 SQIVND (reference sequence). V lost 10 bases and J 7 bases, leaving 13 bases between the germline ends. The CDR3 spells CAIQDPGGYTF. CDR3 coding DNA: TGTGCCATCCAGGACCCGGGTGGCTACACCTTC.

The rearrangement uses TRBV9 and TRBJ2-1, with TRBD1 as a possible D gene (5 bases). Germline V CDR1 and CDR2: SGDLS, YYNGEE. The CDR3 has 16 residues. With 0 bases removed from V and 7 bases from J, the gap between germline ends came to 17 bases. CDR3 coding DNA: TGTGCCAGCAGCGTAGACATAGGGGTCGATGGTAATGAGCAGTTCTTC. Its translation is CASSVDIGVDGNEQFF.

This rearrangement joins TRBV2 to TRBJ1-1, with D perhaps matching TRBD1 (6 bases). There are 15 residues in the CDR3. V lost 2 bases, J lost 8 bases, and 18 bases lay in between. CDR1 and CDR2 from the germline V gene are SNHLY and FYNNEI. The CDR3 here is CASSETRGGTSEAFF. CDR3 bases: TGTGCCAGCAGTGAAACGAGGGGGGGGACATCCGAAGCTTTCTTT.

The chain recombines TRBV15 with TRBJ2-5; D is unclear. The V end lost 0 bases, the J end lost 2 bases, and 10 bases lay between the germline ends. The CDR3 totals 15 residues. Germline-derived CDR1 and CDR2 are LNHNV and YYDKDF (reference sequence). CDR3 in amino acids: CATSRDPTSQETQYF. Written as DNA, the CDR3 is TGTGCCACCAGCAGAGATCCGACTTCTCAAGAGACCCAGTACTTC. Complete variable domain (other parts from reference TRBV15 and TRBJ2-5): DAMVIQNPRYQVTQFGKPVTLSCSQTLNHNVMYWYQQKSSQAPKLLFHYYDKDFNNEADTPDNFQSRRPNTSFCFLDIRSPGLGDTAMYLCATSRDPTSQETQYFGPGTRLLVL.

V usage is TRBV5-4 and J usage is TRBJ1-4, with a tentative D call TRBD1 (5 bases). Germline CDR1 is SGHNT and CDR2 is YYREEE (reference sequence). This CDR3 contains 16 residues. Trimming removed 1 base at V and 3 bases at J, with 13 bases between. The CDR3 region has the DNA TGTGCCAGCAGCTTGTCCCACCGGGACTCTAATGAAAAACTGTTTTTT. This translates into CASSLSHRDSNEKLFF.

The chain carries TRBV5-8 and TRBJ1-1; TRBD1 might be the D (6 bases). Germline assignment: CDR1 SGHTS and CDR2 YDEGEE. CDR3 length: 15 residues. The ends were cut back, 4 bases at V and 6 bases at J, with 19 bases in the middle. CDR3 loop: CASSITGRIIAEAFF. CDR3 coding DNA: TGTGCCAGCAGCATTACAGGGAGGATTATCGCTGAAGCTTTCTTT.

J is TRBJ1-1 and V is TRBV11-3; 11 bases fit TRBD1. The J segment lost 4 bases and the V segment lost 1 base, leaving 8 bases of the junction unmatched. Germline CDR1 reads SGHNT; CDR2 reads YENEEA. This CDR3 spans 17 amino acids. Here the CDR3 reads CASSLGGTGGSSTEAFF. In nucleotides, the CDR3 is TGTGCCAGCAGCTTAGGTGGGACAGGGGGAAGCAGCACTGAAGCTTTCTTT. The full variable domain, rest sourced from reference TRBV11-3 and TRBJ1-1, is EAGVVQSPRYKIIEKKQPVAFWCNPISGHNTLYWYLQNLGQGPELLIRYENEEAVDDSQLPKDRFSAERLKGVDSTLKIQPAELGDSAVYLCASSLGGTGGSSTEAFFGQGTRLTVV.

CDR3: CASSQEGNEQFF. The CDR3 DNA reads TGCGCCAGCAGCCAGGAGGGCAATGAGCAGTTCTTC. The V call is TRBV5-1, the J call TRBJ2-1; maybe TRBD2 (6 bases). The CDR3 sequence is 12 residues long. From germline, CDR1 is SGHRS and CDR2 YFSETQ. The V end lost 4 bases, the J end lost 6 bases, and 8 bases lay between the germline ends.